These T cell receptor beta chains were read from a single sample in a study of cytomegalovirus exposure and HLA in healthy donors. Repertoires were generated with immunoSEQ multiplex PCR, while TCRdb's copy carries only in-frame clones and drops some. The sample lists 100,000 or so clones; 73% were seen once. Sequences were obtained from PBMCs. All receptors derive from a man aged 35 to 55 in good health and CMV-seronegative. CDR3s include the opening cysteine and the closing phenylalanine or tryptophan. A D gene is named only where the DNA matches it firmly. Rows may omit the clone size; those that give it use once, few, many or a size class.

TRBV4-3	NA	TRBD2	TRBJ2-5	TGCGCCAGCAGCCAAGAATTCAAACTAGCGGGGGGGCCCCAAGAGACCCAGTACTTC	CASSQEFKLAGGPQETQYF
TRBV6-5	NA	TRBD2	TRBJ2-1	TGTGCCAGCAGTTACTCGACTAGCGAATTTGCGCTTGAGCAGTTCTTC	CASSYSTSEFALEQFF
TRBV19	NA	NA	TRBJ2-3	TGTGCCAGTAGTTCGCCCGGTCAGGGTCGTACAGATACGCAGTATTTT	CASSSPGQGRTDTQYF
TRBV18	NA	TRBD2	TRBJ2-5	TGTGCCAGCTCACCACCAGCTAGCGGGGGCCCCAGGGCCCAGTACTTC	CASSPPASGGPRAQYF
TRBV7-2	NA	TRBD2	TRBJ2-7	TGTGCCAGCAGCTTAGTTGGGGCGGGGGGGCCGTACGAGCAGTACTTC	CASSLVGAGGPYEQYF
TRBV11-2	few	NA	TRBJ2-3	TGTGCCAGCAGCTTAGTAGCTAATACGCAGTATTTT	CASSLVANTQYF
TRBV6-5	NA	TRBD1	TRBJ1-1	TGTGCCAGTACGGACAGGGACACTGAAGCTTTCTTT	CASTDRDTEAFF
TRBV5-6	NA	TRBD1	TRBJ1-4	TGTGCCAGCAGCTTGGGAGTTTACAGGGGCACACCTTGGGGTGAAAAACTGTTTTTT	CASSLGVYRGTPWGEKLFF
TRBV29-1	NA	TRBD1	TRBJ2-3	TGCAGCGTCCGAGGGGGCAGGGAAGATACAGATACGCAGTATTTT	CSVRGGREDTDTQYF
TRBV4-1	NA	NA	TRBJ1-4	TGCGCCAGCAGTCCAGGCAGCCAATCAACTAATGAAAAACTGTTTTTT	CASSPGSQSTNEKLFF
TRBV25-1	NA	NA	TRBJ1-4	TGTGCCAGCAGTGAAAATTCTTTGGGGGCTGGCGAAAAACTGTTTTTT	CASSENSLGAGEKLFF
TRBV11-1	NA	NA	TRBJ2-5	TGTGCCAGCAGCATCGGGGGGCTCTCGGAGACCCAGTACTTC	CASSIGGLSETQYF
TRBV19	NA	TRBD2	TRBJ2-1	TGTGCCAGTAGCCAGCAGCGGGGGGTCTACAATGAGCAGTTCTTC	CASSQQRGVYNEQFF
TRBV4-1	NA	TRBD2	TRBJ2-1	TGCGCCAGCAGCCAAGGGACTAGCGGGACCGCGCAGTTCTTC	CASSQGTSGTAQFF